Below are 22 T cell receptor beta chains sequenced from a single sample in a study of cytomegalovirus exposure and HLA in healthy donors. PCR used 60 Vbeta primers and 13 Jbeta primers. Method: immunoSEQ multiplex PCR; TCRdb's copy keeps in-frame clones and lacks some. The sample yields approximately 110,000 clones, roughly 67% seen once. Sample: PBMCs. The receptors were gathered from a man aged 18 to 29 in good health and CMV-seropositive.

The count of this clone is one. This rearrangement joins TRBV27 to TRBJ2-5; 8 nucleotides align to TRBD2. Trimming took 3 bases from V and 2 from J; bases not matched to a gene: 8. Germline lookup yields CDR1 MNHEY and CDR2 SMNVEV (reference sequence). This CDR3 contains 16 residues. This chain's CDR3 is CASSFYSGGTQETQYF. The CDR3 DNA reads TGTGCCAGCAGTTTTTATTCGGGGGGGACACAAGAGACCCAGTACTTC.

The rearrangement links TRBV14 to TRBJ2-5; TRBD1 matches 8 bases. CDR3 size: 16 residues. The J segment lost 2 bases and the V segment lost 4 bases, leaving 9 bases of the junction unmatched. Germline-derived CDR1 and CDR2 are SGHDN and FVKESK. The CDR3 loop reads CASSRQTGGIQETQYF. The CDR3 DNA is TGTGCCAGCAGCCGCCAAACAGGGGGAATACAAGAGACCCAGTACTTC.

This clone was counted only a few times. The chain is built from TRBV7-2 and TRBJ1-4; D not resolved. Trimming took off 5 bases at V and 6 bases at J, with 19 bases between the two ends. The CDR3 is 16 amino acids. Germline values: CDR1 SGHTA, CDR2 FQGNSA. In DNA form, the CDR3 reads TGTGCCAGCAGCCGAAAGTACGGAGGATGGGATGAAAAACTGTTTTTT. It codes for CASSRKYGGWDEKLFF.

The J gene is TRBJ2-1, the V gene TRBV10-1; no firm D call. Deletions cut 6 bases from V and 0 bases from J, with 12 bases between. The CDR3 has 15 residues. Germline loops: CDR1 WNHNN, CDR2 SYGVQD (reference sequence). The CDR3 bases are TGCGCCAGCAGGGTAAGCCTAGACTCCTACAATGAGCAGTTCTTC. This sequence encodes CASRVSLDSYNEQFF.

J is TRBJ2-2 and V is TRBV28; 10 nucleotides agree with TRBD1. This CDR3 has 14 residues. CDR1 and CDR2 from the germline V gene are MDHEN and SYDVKM. With V trimmed by 5 bases and J by 9 bases, 6 bases remained unmatched. CDR3 nucleotides: TGTGCCAGCAGTCCCGGACAGGGGGGCCGGGAGCTGTTTTTT. This codes for CASSPGQGGRELFF.

J is TRBJ2-5 and V is TRBV27; 7 bases are a match to TRBD2. CDR1 and CDR2 (germline): MNHEY, SMNVEV (reference sequence). The CDR3 is 14 amino acids. V lost 10 bases to trimming and J lost 1 base; unmatched junction nucleotides: 9. In DNA, the CDR3 is TGTGCCATCGGGGGGAGAAAGCCCCAAGAGACCCAGTACTTC. This encodes CAIGGRKPQETQYF.

The V call is TRBV4-1, the J call TRBJ2-3, with 11 bases aligning to TRBD2. Germline loops: CDR1 MGHRA, CDR2 YSYEKL. The CDR3 is 19 amino acids. Trimming at V came to 1 base and at J to 5 bases, leaving 14 bases not matched to a gene. In DNA, the CDR3 is TGCGCCAGCAGCCAAGTCGGATCCCTTAGCGGGGGGGCCGGAGATACGCAGTATTTT. Translating gives CASSQVGSLSGGAGDTQYF.

The rearrangement joins TRBV11-2 to TRBJ2-7, with 7 bases fitting TRBD2. Germline V lookup: CDR1 SGHAT, CDR2 FQNNGV. This CDR3 is built from 14 residues. Trimming cost V 2 bases and J 2 bases; bases outside gene matches: 3. CDR3 residues: CASSLSGGTYEQYV. The CDR3 bases are TGTGCCAGCAGCTTATCCGGGGGGACCTACGAGCAGTACGTC.

V and J are TRBV6-1 and TRBJ1-5; 8 nucleotides agree with TRBD1. V lost 6 bases and J lost 2; bases outside the gene matches: 3. Germline-derived CDR1 and CDR2 are MNHNS and SASEGT. CDR3 size: 14 residues. The CDR3 loop reads CASSATGGNQPQHF. The CDR3 DNA follows: TGTGCCAGCAGCGCGACAGGGGGCAATCAGCCCCAGCATTTT.

V usage is TRBV14 and J usage is TRBJ2-6; TRBD1 aligns across 8 bases. The length of the CDR3 is 17 residues. The J segment lost 4 bases and the V segment lost 2 bases, leaving 7 bases of the junction unmatched. Germline loops: CDR1 SGHDN, CDR2 FVKESK. CDR3 region: CASSQLPGGIGANVLTF. CDR3 in DNA: TGTGCCAGCAGCCAATTACCAGGGGGCATAGGGGCCAACGTCCTGACTTTC.

This clone has a single count. This chain links TRBV19 with TRBJ2-4; TRBD1 aligns across 10 bases. This CDR3 spans 15 amino acids. With V trimmed by 5 bases and J by 3 bases, 4 bases remained unmatched. CDR1 is LNHDA and CDR2 is SQIVND in the germline V gene (reference sequence). CDR3 residues: CASSDRGLSKNIQYF. For the CDR3, the DNA is TGTGCCAGTAGTGACAGGGGGCTTAGCAAAAACATTCAGTACTTC.

V and J are TRBV6-6 and TRBJ2-3, with 10 bases that match TRBD2. The ends lost 4 bases at V and 4 bases at J; junction bases unmatched: 8. The CDR3 covers 16 residues. Germline CDR1 MNHNY, CDR2 SVGAGI (reference sequence). The chain's CDR3 is CASSSKRGGLADTQYF. The CDR3 DNA sequence: TGTGCCAGCAGTTCAAAGCGGGGGGGCCTTGCAGATACGCAGTATTTT.

The genes are TRBV12-5 and TRBJ1-5; 8 bases are shared with TRBD1. The CDR3 consists of 15 residues. Germline CDR1 LGHNT, CDR2 FRNRAP. The junction had 3 bases not matched to a gene; V was cut back by 4 bases and J by 1 base. CDR3 sequence (DNA): TGTGCTAGTGGTTATAGGACAGGGAGCAATCAGCCCCAGCATTTT. Encoded protein: CASGYRTGSNQPQHF.

The chain recombines TRBV5-4 with TRBJ2-7, with 9 bases matching TRBD1. V shed 4 bases and J 5 bases; nucleotides not matched to a gene: 7. The CDR3 sequence is 14 residues long. Germline V gene lookup returns CDR1 SGHNT and CDR2 YYREEE (reference sequence). CDR3 sequence reads: CASSRRDRVDEQYF. The CDR3 region has the DNA TGTGCCAGCAGCCGCCGGGACAGGGTCGACGAGCAGTACTTC.

This chain joins TRBV2 and TRBJ2-5; 11 positions match TRBD2. The CDR3 sequence is 18 residues long. Germline CDR1 and CDR2: SNHLY and FYNNEI. The V and J ends lost 2 bases and 5 bases, in that order; junction bases with no gene match: 13. CDR3 DNA sequence: TGTGCCAGCAGTGAACTTGGGGGGCTAGCGGGGGGCCCCGAGACCCAGTACTTC. Protein product: CASSELGGLAGGPETQYF.

The chain couples TRBV5-6 to TRBJ1-1, with a possible D match to TRBD1 (6 bases). Germline assignment: CDR1 SGHDT and CDR2 YYEEEE. The CDR3 spans 17 residues. Trimming pared 1 base from V and 7 bases from J, leaving 23 bases between. The CDR3 region has the DNA TGTGCCAGCAGCTTGATTCTGAAACAGGGAAAGGAGATTGAAGCTTTCTTT. Its protein product is CASSLILKQGKEIEAFF.

The chain links TRBV2 to TRBJ2-1, with D maybe TRBD1 (5 bases). V was trimmed by 0 bases and J by 8 bases, leaving 14 bases between them. This CDR3 has 15 residues. Germline V CDR1 and CDR2: SNHLY, FYNNEI. The CDR3 DNA is TGTGCCAGCAGTGAAGCGCTTACAGGCTGGGATGAGCAGTTCTTC. Its translation: CASSEALTGWDEQFF.

V usage is TRBV6-6 and J usage is TRBJ1-5, with D possibly being TRBD1 (5 bases). V was clipped by 5 bases and J by 9 bases, with 14 bases between them. The germline V gene has CDR1 MNHNY and CDR2 SVGAGI (reference sequence). The CDR3 contains 13 residues. CDR3 protein: CASSPDSAVPQHF. CDR3 nucleotide sequence: TGTGCCAGCAGTCCAGACAGCGCGGTGCCCCAGCATTTT.

This chain connects TRBV10-3 to TRBJ2-3, with D unresolved. The CDR3 contains 13 residues. V dropped 6 bases and J dropped 2 bases, with 9 bases sitting between them. Germline CDR1 reads ENHRY; CDR2 reads SYGVKD. The CDR3 nucleotides read TGTGCCATCAGAGGCGGCTCCACAGATACGCAGTATTTT. This gives the protein CAIRGGSTDTQYF.

The rearrangement uses TRBV5-6 and TRBJ2-3; 10 nucleotides align to TRBD2. Trimming took 0 bases from V and 2 from J; bases not matched to a gene: 6. The CDR3 extends over 17 amino acids. Germline lookup yields CDR1 SGHDT and CDR2 YYEEEE. Here the CDR3 reads CASSLAWTSGNTDTQYF. In nucleotides, the CDR3 is TGTGCCAGCAGCTTGGCCTGGACTAGCGGAAACACAGATACGCAGTATTTT.

This chain links TRBV5-6 with TRBJ2-5; 10 nucleotides line up with TRBD1. Unmatched junction bases numbered 1, after V lost 3 bases and J lost 5 bases. Germline CDR1 is SGHDT and CDR2 is YYEEEE. This CDR3 is 13 amino acids long. In nucleotides, the CDR3 is TGTGCCAGCAGCTCGGGACAGGGGGAGACCCAGTACTTC. It specifies CASSSGQGETQYF.

The chain is built from TRBV6-4 and TRBJ1-1, with D perhaps matching TRBD1 (6 bases). Germline values: CDR1 MRHNA, CDR2 SNTAGT. The CDR3 length is 17 residues. V lost 2 bases and J 0 bases, leaving 16 bases between the germline ends. The CDR3 loop reads CASSDPGRGRLNTEAFF. Here the CDR3 DNA reads TGTGCCAGCAGTGACCCTGGCAGGGGTCGACTGAACACTGAAGCTTTCTTT.